Reported below is one TCR beta chain. V was clipped by 5 bases and J by 10 bases; unmatched bases: 11. Germline CDR1 and CDR2: MNHEY and SVGAGI. The CDR3 length is 14 residues. This entry is derived from a study of blood T cell repertoires in COVID-19. Sequencing used immunoSEQ multiplex PCR; TCRdb keeps in-frame clones, though not all of them. The sample gives roughly 700,000 clones, more than 80% of which show up once; around 0.3% is in the top ten. The sequence was obtained from a woman under 30 with acute or convalescent COVID-19. The genes are TRBV6-5 and TRBJ1-5; TRBD1 aligns across 7 bases. Source material: peripheral blood. The CDR3 coding sequence is TGTGCCAGCAGTCCTGGACAGGCGGGTAGACCCCAGCATTTT. Residues: CASSPGQAGRPQHF.